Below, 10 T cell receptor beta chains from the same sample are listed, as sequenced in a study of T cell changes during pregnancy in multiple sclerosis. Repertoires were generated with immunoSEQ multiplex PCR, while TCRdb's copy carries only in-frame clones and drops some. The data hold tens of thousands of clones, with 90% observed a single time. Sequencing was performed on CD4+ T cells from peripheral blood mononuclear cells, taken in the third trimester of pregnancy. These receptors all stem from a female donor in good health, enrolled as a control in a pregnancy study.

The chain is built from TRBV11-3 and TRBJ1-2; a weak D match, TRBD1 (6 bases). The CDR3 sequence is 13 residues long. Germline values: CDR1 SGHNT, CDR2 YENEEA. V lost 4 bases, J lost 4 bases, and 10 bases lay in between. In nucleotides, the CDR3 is TGTGCCAGCAGCTCGGACAGTTTCTATGGCTACACCTTC. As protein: CASSSDSFYGYTF.

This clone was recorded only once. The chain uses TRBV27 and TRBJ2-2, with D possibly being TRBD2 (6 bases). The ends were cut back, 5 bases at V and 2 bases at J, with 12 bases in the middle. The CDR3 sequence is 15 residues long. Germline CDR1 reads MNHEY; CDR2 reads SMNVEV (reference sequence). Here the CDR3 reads CASSPGAPNTGELFF. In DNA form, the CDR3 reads TGTGCCAGCAGTCCGGGAGCCCCTAACACCGGGGAGCTGTTTTTT.

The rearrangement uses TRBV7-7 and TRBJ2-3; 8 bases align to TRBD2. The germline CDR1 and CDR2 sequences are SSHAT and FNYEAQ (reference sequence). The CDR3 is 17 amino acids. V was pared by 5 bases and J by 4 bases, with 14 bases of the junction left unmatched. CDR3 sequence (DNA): TGTGCCAGCAGCCACACCAGCCAGCGGGAGTACGCAGATACGCAGTATTTT. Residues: CASSHTSQREYADTQYF.

Written as DNA, the CDR3 is TGTGCCAGTGGAGGTGGGGTCGATACGCAGTATTTT. Its protein is CASGGGVDTQYF. The chain carries TRBV19 and TRBJ2-3, with D tentatively TRBD2 (5 bases). The CDR3 extends over 12 amino acids. Germline-derived CDR1 and CDR2 are LNHDA and SQIVND (reference sequence). Between the trimmed V and J ends, which lost 8 bases and 6 bases, there was a span of 12 bases.

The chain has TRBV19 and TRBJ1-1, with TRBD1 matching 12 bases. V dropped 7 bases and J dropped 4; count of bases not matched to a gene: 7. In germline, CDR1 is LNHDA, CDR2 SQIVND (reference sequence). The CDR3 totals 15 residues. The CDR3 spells CASTTRDRGLTEAFF. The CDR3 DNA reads TGTGCCAGTACCACCCGGGACAGGGGGCTCACTGAAGCTTTCTTT. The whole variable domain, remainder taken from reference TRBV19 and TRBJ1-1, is DGGITQSPKYLFRKEGQNVTLSCEQNLNHDAMYWYRQDPGQGLRLIYYSQIVNDFQKGDIAEGYSVSREKKESFPLTVTSAQKNPTAFYLCASTTRDRGLTEAFFGQGTRLTVV.

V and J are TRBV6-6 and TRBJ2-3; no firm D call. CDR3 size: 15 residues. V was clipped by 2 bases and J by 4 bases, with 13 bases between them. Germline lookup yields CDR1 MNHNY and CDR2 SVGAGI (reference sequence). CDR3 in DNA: TGTGCCAGCAGTTACCCAACGCGGAGCCCAGATACGCAGTATTTT. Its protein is CASSYPTRSPDTQYF.

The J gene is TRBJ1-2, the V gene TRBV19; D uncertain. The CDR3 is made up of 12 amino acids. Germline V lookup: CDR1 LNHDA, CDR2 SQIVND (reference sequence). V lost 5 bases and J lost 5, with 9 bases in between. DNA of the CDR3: TGTGCCAGTAGTGGCAGGATTTATGGCTACACCTTC. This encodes CASSGRIYGYTF.

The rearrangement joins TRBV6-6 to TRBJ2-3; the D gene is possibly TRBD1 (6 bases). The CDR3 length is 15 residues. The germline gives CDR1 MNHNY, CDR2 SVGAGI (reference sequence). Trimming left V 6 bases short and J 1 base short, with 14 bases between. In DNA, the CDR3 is TGTGCCAGCAGCCAAACAGGGACGGGCACAGATACGCAGTATTTT. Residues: CASSQTGTGTDTQYF.

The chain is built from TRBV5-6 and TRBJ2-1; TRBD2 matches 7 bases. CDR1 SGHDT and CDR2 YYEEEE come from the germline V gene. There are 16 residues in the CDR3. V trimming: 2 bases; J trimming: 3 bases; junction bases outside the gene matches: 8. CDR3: CASSLGAGVGYNEQFF. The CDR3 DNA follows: TGTGCCAGCAGCTTAGGGGCGGGAGTTGGCTACAATGAGCAGTTCTTC.

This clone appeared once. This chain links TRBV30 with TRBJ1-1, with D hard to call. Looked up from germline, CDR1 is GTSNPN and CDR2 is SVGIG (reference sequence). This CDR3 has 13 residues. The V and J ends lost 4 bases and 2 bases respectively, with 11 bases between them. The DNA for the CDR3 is TGTGCCTGGATGATATCGGGTAACACTGAAGCTTTCTTT. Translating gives CAWMISGNTEAFF.